Presented here are 8 T cell receptor beta chains from one specimen sequenced in a study of blood T cell repertoires in COVID-19. Produced via immunoSEQ multiplex PCR; TCRdb's table is partial and in-frame only. The data hold fewer than 300,000 clones, with over 80% observed a single time. Source material: peripheral blood. These receptors all stem from a woman aged 45 to 65 with COVID-19, enrolled during active disease.

V usage is TRBV19 and J usage is TRBJ2-1; 8 bases match TRBD2. The CDR3 has 15 amino acids. V lost 3 bases to trimming and J lost 4 bases; unmatched junction nucleotides: 5. CDR1 is LNHDA and CDR2 is SQIVND in the germline V gene (reference sequence). CDR3 sequence reads: CASSMASGFYNEQFF. The CDR3 bases are TGTGCCAGTAGTATGGCTAGCGGGTTTTACAATGAGCAGTTCTTC.

This clone was observed a single time. CDR3 region: CASSRSSGDKGEKLFF. In DNA, the CDR3 is TGTGCCAGCAGCCGTTCGTCAGGGGACAAAGGAGAAAAACTGTTTTTT. V usage is TRBV7-2 and J usage is TRBJ1-4; TRBD1 might be the D (6 bases). The V gene's germline CDR1 is SGHTA and CDR2 FQGNSA. The CDR3 totals 16 residues. V dropped 5 bases and J dropped 8 bases, with 21 bases sitting between them. The entire variable domain, with the rest obtained from reference TRBV7-2 and TRBJ1-4, is as follows: GAGVSQSPSNKVTEKGKDVELRCDPISGHTALYWYRQSLGQGLEFLIYFQGNSAPDKSGLPSDRFSAERTGGSVSTLTIQRTQQEDSAVYLCASSRSSGDKGEKLFFGSGTQLSVL.

This rearrangement joins TRBV27 to TRBJ1-1; D possibly corresponds to TRBD1 (6 bases). CDR1 and CDR2 (germline): MNHEY, SMNVEV (reference sequence). This CDR3 is 17 amino acids long. V was clipped by 0 bases and J by 5 bases, with 19 bases between them. The CDR3 sequence: CASSLSQYAGAGTEAFF. The CDR3 bases are TGTGCCAGCAGTTTATCGCAATATGCGGGGGCGGGAACTGAAGCTTTCTTT.

The chain recombines TRBV19 with TRBJ1-5, with 8 nucleotides matching TRBD1. Germline assignment: CDR1 LNHDA and CDR2 SQIVND (reference sequence). V was clipped by 5 bases and J by 7 bases; unmatched bases: 4. The CDR3 sequence is 13 residues long. This CDR3 is CASSLQGAQPQHF. The CDR3 DNA follows: TGTGCCAGTAGTCTTCAGGGGGCCCAGCCCCAGCATTTT.

J is TRBJ1-1 and V is TRBV5-6, with TRBD1 identical over 7 bases. V lost 6 bases to trimming and J lost 4 bases; unmatched junction nucleotides: 12. Germline V gene sequence: CDR1 SGHDT, CDR2 YYEEEE. The CDR3 contains 15 residues. CDR3: CASTNLGPGGTEAFF. In DNA form, the CDR3 reads TGTGCCAGCACCAATCTGGGCCCAGGGGGCACTGAAGCTTTCTTT.

J is TRBJ1-5 and V is TRBV7-9; tentative D call: TRBD1 (6 bases). Per the germline V gene, CDR1 is SEHNR and CDR2 is FQNEAQ (reference sequence). V gave up 5 bases and J gave up 2 bases, with 10 bases separating them. CDR3 length: 14 amino acids. The CDR3 here is CASSRTEGNQPQHF. The CDR3 DNA reads TGTGCCAGCAGCCGGACAGAGGGCAATCAGCCCCAGCATTTT.

This chain links TRBV27 with TRBJ2-7, with 10 bases identical to TRBD2. Trimming cost V 3 bases and J 4 bases; bases outside gene matches: 12. Germline CDR1 is MNHEY and CDR2 is SMNVEV (reference sequence). The CDR3 contains 17 residues. The CDR3 protein is CASSFRAEREGLYEQYF. The CDR3 coding sequence is TGTGCCAGCAGTTTTAGAGCCGAGCGGGAGGGCCTTTACGAGCAGTACTTC.

The chain combines TRBV7-3 with TRBJ2-7; TRBD1 aligns across 9 bases. V dropped 2 bases and J dropped 6; count of bases not matched to a gene: 8. This CDR3 comprises 15 residues. The germline V gene encodes CDR1 SGHTA and CDR2 FQGTGA. CDR3 in amino acids: CASSLLGTGSIEQYF. Here the CDR3 DNA reads TGTGCCAGCAGCTTACTCGGGACAGGGTCTATCGAGCAGTACTTC.